This T cell receptor beta chain was found in a study of response to subunit inactivated influenza vaccine. One entry per CDR3 protein results from TCRdb running MiXCR on the RT-PCR reads. Found here are around 760,000 distinct CDR3 sequences, around 14% of them singletons; the top ten hold less than 9%. Looked up from germline, CDR1 is SQVTM and CDR2 is ANQGSEA. This CDR3 has 14 residues. The V segment lost 7 bases and the J segment 8 bases; nucleotides outside the gene matches: 15. The genes are TRBV29-1 and TRBJ1-2, with 8 bases matching TRBD1. The source is a man in his fifties who received an inactivated influenza vaccine. The source was PBMCs from blood, collected around 15 days before vaccination. The CDR3 here is CSALQNRGEYGYTF. The CDR3 DNA reads as TGCAGCGCTTTACAAAACAGGGGGGAGTACGGCTACACCTTC.